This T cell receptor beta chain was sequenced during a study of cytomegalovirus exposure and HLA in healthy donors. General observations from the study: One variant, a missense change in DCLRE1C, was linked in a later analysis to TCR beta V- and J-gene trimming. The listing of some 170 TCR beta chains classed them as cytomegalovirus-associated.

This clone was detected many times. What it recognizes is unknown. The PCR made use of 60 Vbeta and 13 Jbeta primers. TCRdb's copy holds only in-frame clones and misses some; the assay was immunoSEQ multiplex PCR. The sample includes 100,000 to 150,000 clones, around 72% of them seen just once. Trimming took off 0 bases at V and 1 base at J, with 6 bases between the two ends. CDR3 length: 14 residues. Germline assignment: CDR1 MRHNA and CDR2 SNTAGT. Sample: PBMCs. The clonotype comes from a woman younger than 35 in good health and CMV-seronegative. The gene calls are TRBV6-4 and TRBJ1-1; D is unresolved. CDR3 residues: CASSDSLENTEAFF. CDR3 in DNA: TGTGCCAGCAGTGACTCACTAGAGAACACTGAAGCTTTCTTT.